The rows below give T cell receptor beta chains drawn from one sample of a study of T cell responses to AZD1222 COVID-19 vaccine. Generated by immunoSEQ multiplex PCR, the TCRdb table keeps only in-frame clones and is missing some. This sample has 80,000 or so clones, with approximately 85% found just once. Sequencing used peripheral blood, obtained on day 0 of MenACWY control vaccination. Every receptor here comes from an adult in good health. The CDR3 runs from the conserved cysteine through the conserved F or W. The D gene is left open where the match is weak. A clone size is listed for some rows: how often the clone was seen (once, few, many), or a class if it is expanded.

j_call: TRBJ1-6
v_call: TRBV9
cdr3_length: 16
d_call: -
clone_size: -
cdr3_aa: CASSAEQGFYNSPLHF
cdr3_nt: TGTGCCAGCAGCGCAGAACAGGGATTTTACAATTCACCCCTCCACTTT

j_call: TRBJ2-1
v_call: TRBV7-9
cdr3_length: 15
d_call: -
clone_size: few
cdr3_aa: CASSLVGGPQNEQFF
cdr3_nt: TGTGCCAGCAGCTTAGTCGGGGGCCCCCAGAATGAGCAGTTCTTC

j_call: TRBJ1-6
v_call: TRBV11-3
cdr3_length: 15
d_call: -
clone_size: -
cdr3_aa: CASSLDGGDNSPLHF
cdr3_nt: TGTGCCAGCAGCTTAGATGGGGGTGATAATTCACCCCTCCACTTT

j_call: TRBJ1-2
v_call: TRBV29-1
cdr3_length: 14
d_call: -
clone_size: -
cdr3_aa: CSVQRGGRRGGYTF
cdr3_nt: TGCAGCGTTCAGAGGGGTGGGCGGCGGGGTGGCTACACCTTC

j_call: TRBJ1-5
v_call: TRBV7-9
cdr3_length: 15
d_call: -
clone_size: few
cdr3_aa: CASSADGSQNQPQHF
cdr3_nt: TGTGCCAGCAGCGCGGACGGCAGCCAAAATCAGCCCCAGCATTTT

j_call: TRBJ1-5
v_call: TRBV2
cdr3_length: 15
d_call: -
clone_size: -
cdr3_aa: CASSVFGRRDQPQHF
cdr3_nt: TGTGCCAGCAGTGTTTTCGGCAGGCGGGATCAGCCCCAGCATTTT

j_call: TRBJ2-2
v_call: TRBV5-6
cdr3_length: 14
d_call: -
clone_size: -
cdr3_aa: CASSLKGTGGELFF
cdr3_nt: TGTGCCAGCAGCTTGAAGGGGACCGGCGGGGAGCTGTTTTTT

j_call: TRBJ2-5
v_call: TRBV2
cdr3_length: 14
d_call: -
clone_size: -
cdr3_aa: CASNRVVPQETQYF
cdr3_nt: TGTGCCAGCAATCGTGTGGTGCCCCAAGAGACCCAGTACTTC

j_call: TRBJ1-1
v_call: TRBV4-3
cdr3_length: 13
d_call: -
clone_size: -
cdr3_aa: CASSQVFGTEAFF
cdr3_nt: TGCGCCAGCAGCCAAGTCTTCGGCACTGAAGCTTTCTTT

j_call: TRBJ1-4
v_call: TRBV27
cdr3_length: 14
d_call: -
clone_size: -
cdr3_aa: CASSLSGAGEKLFF
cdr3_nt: TGTGCCAGCAGTTTATCGGGGGCGGGAGAAAAACTGTTTTTT

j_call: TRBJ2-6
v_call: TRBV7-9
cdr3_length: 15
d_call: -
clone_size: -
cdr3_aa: CASSPRRAGANVLTF
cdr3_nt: TGTGCCAGCAGCCCCCGAAGGGCTGGGGCCAACGTCCTGACTTTC

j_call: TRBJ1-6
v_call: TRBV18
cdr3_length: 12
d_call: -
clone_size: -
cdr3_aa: CASSLADSPLHF
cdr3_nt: TGTGCCAGCTCGTTGGCTGATTCACCCCTCCACTTT

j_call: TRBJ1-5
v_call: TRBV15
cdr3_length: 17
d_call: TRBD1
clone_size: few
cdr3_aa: CATSSGDRRISNQPQHF
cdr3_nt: TGTGCCACCAGCAGCGGGGACAGGAGAATTAGCAATCAGCCCCAGCATTTT

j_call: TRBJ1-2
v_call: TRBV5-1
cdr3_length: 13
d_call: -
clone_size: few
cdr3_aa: CASSLSLSGGYTF
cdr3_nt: TGCGCCAGCAGCTTGAGCCTCTCCGGGGGCTACACCTTC

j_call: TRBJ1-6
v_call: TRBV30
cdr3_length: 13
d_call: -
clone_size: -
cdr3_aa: CAWSVLGNSPLHF
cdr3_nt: TGTGCCTGGAGTGTACTAGGGAACTCACCCCTCCACTTT

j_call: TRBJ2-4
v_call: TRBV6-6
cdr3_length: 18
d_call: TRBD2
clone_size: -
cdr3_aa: CASSQPTLAGSAKNIQYF
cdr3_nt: TGTGCCAGCAGTCAACCTACACTAGCGGGTTCAGCCAAAAACATTCAGTACTTC

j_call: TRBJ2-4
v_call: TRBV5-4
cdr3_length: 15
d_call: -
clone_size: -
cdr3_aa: CASSLPGGSRDIQYF
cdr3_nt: TGTGCCAGCAGCTTACCCGGGGGCTCGAGGGACATTCAGTACTTC

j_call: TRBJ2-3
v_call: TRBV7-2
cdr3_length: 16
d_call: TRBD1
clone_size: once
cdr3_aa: CASSLGTGFSTDTQYF
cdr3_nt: TGTGCCAGCAGCTTAGGGACAGGTTTCAGCACAGATACGCAGTATTTT

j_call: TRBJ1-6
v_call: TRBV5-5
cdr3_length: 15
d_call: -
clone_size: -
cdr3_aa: CASSSQGRDNSPLHF
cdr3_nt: TGTGCCAGCAGCTCTCAGGGGAGGGATAATTCACCCCTCCACTTT

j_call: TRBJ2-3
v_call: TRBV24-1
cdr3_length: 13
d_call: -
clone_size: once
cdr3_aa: CAISRQSTDTQYF
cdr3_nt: TGTGCCATCTCAAGGCAGAGCACAGATACGCAGTATTTT

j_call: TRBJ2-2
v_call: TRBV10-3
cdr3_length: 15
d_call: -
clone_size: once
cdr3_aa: CAISKVRENTGELFF
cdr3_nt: TGTGCCATCAGCAAGGTTAGGGAGAACACCGGGGAGCTGTTTTTT

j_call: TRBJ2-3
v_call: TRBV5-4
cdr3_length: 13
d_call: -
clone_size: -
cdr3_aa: CASSADITDTQYF
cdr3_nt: TGTGCCAGCAGCGCGGACATCACAGATACGCAGTATTTT

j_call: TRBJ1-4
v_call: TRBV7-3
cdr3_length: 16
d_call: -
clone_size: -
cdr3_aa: CASSLTGRSTNEKLFF
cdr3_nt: TGTGCCAGCAGCTTAACGGGGCGGTCAACTAATGAAAAACTGTTTTTT

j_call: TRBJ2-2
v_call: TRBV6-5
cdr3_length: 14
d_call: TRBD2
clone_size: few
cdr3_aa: CASSYSRGAGELFF
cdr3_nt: TGTGCCAGCAGTTACTCGCGGGGGGCCGGTGAGCTGTTTTTT

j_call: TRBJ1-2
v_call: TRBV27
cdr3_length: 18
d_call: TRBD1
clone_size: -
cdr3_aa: CASSLDGTGGLANYGYTF
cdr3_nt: TGTGCCAGCAGTTTAGATGGGACAGGGGGCCTAGCTAACTATGGCTACACCTTC

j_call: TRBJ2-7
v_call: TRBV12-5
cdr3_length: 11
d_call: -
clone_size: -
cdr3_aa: CASGLTYEQYF
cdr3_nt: TGTGCTAGTGGTTTAACGTACGAGCAGTACTTC

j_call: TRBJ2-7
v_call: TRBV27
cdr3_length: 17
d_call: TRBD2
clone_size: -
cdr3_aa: CASSFYPQGSGSYEQYF
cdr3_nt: TGTGCCAGCAGTTTTTATCCTCAGGGGAGCGGGAGCTACGAGCAGTACTTC

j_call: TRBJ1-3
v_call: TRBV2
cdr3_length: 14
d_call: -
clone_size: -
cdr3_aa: CASSDWGSGNTIYF
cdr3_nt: TGTGCCAGCAGTGATTGGGGGTCTGGAAACACCATATATTTT

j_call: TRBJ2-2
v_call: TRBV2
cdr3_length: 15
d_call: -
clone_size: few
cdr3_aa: CASSGRRAITGELFF
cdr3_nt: TGTGCCAGCAGTGGGCGCAGGGCTATCACCGGGGAGCTGTTTTTT

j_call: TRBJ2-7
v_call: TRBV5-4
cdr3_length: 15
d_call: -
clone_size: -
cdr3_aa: CASSLNAGTAYEQYF
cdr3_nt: TGTGCCAGCAGCTTGAATGCCGGAACAGCTTACGAGCAGTACTTC

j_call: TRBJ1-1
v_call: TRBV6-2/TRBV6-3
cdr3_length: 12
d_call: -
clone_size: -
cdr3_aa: CASSYGSREAFF
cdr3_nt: TGTGCCAGCAGTTACGGGAGCAGGGAAGCTTTCTTT

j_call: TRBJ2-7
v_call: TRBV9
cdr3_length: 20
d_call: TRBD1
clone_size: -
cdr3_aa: CASRGDRGLQTRDSRYEQYF
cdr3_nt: TGTGCCAGCAGGGGGGACAGGGGCCTCCAAACACGAGACTCGAGGTACGAGCAGTACTTC

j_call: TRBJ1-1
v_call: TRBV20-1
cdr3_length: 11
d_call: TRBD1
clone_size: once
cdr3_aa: CSASPTGEAFF
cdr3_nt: TGCAGTGCTTCACCAACAGGGGAGGCTTTCTTT

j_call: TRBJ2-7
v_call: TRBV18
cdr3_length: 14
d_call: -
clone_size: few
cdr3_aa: CASSPPGQRNEQYF
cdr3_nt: TGTGCCAGCTCACCACCGGGACAACGGAACGAGCAGTACTTC

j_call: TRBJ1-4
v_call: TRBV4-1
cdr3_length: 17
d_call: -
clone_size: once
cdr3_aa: CASSPAEASGSREKLFF
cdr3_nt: TGCGCCAGCAGCCCGGCCGAGGCCTCGGGCTCGAGGGAAAAACTGTTTTTT

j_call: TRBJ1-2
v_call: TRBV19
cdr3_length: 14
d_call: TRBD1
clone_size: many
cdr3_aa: CASSEGTAAHGYTF
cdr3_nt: TGTGCCAGTAGCGAGGGGACAGCCGCCCATGGCTACACCTTC

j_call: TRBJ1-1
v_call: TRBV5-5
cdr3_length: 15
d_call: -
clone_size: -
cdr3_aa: CASSLEYTRNTEAFF
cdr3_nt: TGTGCCAGCAGCTTGGAGTACACGCGCAACACTGAAGCTTTCTTT

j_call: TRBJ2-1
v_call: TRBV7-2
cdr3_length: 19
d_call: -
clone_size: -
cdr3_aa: CASSSDNRGRRSSYNEQFF
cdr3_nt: TGTGCCAGCAGCTCCGATAATCGAGGGCGGAGGAGCTCCTACAATGAGCAGTTCTTC

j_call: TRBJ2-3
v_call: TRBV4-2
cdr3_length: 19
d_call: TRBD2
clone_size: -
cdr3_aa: CASSRQGLAGGLATDTQYF
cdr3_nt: TGTGCCAGCAGCCGACAAGGACTAGCGGGGGGACTCGCCACAGATACGCAGTATTTT

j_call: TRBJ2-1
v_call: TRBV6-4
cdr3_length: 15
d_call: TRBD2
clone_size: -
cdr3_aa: CASSDTSGGANEQFF
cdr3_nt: TGTGCCAGCAGTGACACTAGCGGGGGGGCCAATGAGCAGTTCTTC

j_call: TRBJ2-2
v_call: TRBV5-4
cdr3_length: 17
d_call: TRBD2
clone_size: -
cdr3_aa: CASSLGSGGAYTGELFF
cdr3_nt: TGTGCCAGCAGCTTGGGTTCCGGGGGGGCCTACACCGGGGAGCTGTTTTTT

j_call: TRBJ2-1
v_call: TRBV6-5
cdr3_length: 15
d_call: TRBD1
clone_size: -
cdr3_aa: CASNTADRGLHEQFF
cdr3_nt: TGTGCCAGTAATACCGCCGACAGGGGGCTTCATGAGCAGTTCTTC

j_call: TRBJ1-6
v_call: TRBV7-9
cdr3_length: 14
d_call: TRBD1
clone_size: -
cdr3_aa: CASSWDRDNSPLHF
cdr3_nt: TGTGCCAGCAGCTGGGACAGGGATAATTCACCCCTCCACTTT

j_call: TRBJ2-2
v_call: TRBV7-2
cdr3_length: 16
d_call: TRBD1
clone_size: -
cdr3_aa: CASSSQGASITGELFF
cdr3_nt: TGTGCCAGCAGCTCTCAGGGGGCTTCGATCACCGGGGAGCTGTTTTTT

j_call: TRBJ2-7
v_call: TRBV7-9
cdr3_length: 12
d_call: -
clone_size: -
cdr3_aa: CASSFSTYEQYF
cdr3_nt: TGTGCCAGCAGCTTCTCCACCTACGAGCAGTACTTC

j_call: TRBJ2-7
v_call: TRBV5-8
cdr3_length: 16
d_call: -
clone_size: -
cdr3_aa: CASSLVQGRISYEQYF
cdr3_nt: TGTGCCAGCAGCTTGGTTCAGGGGCGGATCTCCTACGAGCAGTACTTC

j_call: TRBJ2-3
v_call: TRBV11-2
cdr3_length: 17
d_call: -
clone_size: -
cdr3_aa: CASSLPKAGKTTDTQYF
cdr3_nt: TGTGCCAGCAGCCTCCCCAAAGCGGGCAAAACCACAGATACGCAGTATTTT

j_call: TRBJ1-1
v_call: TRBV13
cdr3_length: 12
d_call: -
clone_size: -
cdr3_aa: CASSLTGLGAFF
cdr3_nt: TGTGCCAGCAGCTTGACGGGATTAGGAGCTTTCTTT

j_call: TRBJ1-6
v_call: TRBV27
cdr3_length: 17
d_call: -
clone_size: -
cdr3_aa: CASSFTGSGAYNSPLHF
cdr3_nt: TGTGCCAGCAGTTTCACGGGGAGCGGAGCCTATAATTCACCCCTCCACTTT

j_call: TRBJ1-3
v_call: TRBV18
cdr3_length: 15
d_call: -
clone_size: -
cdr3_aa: CASSPDSSSGNTIYF
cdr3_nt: TGCGCCAGCTCACCTGACAGTAGCTCTGGAAACACCATATATTTT

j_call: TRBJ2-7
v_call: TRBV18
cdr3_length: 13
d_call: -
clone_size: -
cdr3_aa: CASSPTGRHEQYF
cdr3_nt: TGTGCCAGCTCACCAACAGGGAGGCACGAGCAGTACTTC

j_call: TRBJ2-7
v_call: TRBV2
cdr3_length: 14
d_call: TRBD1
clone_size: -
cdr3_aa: CAKRDRGLGAEQYF
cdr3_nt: TGTGCGAAACGGGACAGGGGTCTTGGGGCCGAGCAGTACTTC

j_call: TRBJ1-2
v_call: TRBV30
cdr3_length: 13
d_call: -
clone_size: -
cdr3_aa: CAWSPGAGYGYTF
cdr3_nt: TGTGCCTGGAGCCCGGGGGCAGGCTATGGCTACACCTTC

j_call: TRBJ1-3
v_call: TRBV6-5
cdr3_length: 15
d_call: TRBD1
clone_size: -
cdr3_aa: CASSLKTGAGNTIYF
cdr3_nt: TGTGCCAGCAGCCTCAAAACAGGGGCCGGAAACACCATATATTTT